These 24 T cell receptor beta chains were all obtained from the same sample, sequenced in a study of blood T cell repertoires in COVID-19. Generated by immunoSEQ multiplex PCR, the TCRdb table keeps only in-frame clones and is missing some. The table has 170,000 or so clones, over 75% seen once. Sequenced: peripheral blood. These receptor sequences come from a woman in her 70s with acute or convalescent COVID-19.

The V gene is TRBV5-1, the J gene TRBJ2-2; possible D gene TRBD2, 5 bases. CDR1 is SGHRS and CDR2 is YFSETQ in the germline V gene. Trimming left V 0 bases short and J 3 bases short, with 12 bases between. The length of the CDR3 is 16 residues. The CDR3 DNA reads as TGCGCCAGCAGCTTGGAGGCTGAAGCGGACACCGGGGAGCTGTTTTTT. Protein product: CASSLEAEADTGELFF.

J is TRBJ1-5 and V is TRBV19, with 8 bases fitting TRBD1. The CDR3 consists of 14 residues. Germline loops: CDR1 LNHDA, CDR2 SQIVND (reference sequence). The V segment lost 6 bases and the J segment 3 bases; nucleotides outside the gene matches: 4. CDR3 loop: CASRGQAPNQPQHF. CDR3 coding DNA: TGTGCCAGTAGGGGACAGGCACCCAATCAGCCCCAGCATTTT.

The chain links TRBV6-1 to TRBJ1-4; unclear D gene. V was shortened by 1 base and J by 0 bases, with 9 bases between the two germline ends. CDR1 is MNHNS, CDR2 SASEGT, per germline. The CDR3 covers 16 residues. The CDR3 bases are TGTGCCAGCAGTGAAGAGCCCGTTCCAACTAATGAAAAACTGTTTTTT. Translating gives CASSEEPVPTNEKLFF.

This clone was picked up one time. The gene calls are TRBV4-1 and TRBJ2-1; tentatively, D is TRBD1 (6 bases). The CDR3 has 16 residues. V was pared by 5 bases and J by 6 bases, with 20 bases between. Germline V gives CDR1 MGHRA, CDR2 YSYEKL. CDR3 bases: TGCGCCAGCAGCAGTCGGGGACACCAAAGAGGCAATGAGCAGTTCTTC. Encoded protein: CASSSRGHQRGNEQFF.

The chain links TRBV15 to TRBJ2-5; D may be TRBD1 (6 bases). CDR1 is LNHNV and CDR2 is YYDKDF in the germline V gene (reference sequence). The CDR3 consists of 16 residues. The V and J ends lost 0 bases and 5 bases respectively, with 16 bases between them. This chain's CDR3 is CATSRDAGAFGETQYF. CDR3 coding DNA: TGTGCCACCAGCAGAGATGCAGGGGCCTTCGGGGAGACCCAGTACTTC.

The chain employs TRBV3-1 (or the pseudogene TRBV3-2) and TRBJ1-3, with D hard to call. The CDR3 spans 14 residues. The V and J ends lost 2 bases and 4 bases respectively, with 9 bases between them. Germline V lookup: CDR1 LGHDT, CDR2 YNNKEL (reference sequence). The CDR3 sequence is CASSQSGDGNTIYF. DNA of the CDR3: TGTGCCAGCAGCCAAAGCGGCGACGGAAACACCATATATTTT.

The sample holds a few counts of this clone. The gene calls are TRBV27 and TRBJ2-5, with 11 nucleotides matching TRBD1. The CDR3 runs 15 residues. Trimming took 5 bases from V and 4 from J; bases not matched to a gene: 6. Germline assignment: CDR1 MNHEY and CDR2 SMNVEV (reference sequence). CDR3 amino acids: CASSPGQGASETQYF. CDR3 in DNA: TGTGCCAGCAGTCCAGGACAGGGGGCTTCAGAGACCCAGTACTTC.

This clone was seen once. The chain recombines TRBV18 with TRBJ2-7, with 7 bases fitting TRBD2. V trimming: 2 bases; J trimming: 5 bases; junction bases outside the gene matches: 12. CDR1 is KGHSH and CDR2 is LQKENI in the germline V gene. This CDR3 contains 16 residues. The CDR3 DNA sequence: TGTGCCAGCTCACCAAGTTCATTAGCGGGTAGTCACGAGCAGTACTTC. Protein product: CASSPSSLAGSHEQYF.

The J gene is TRBJ2-3, the V gene TRBV19; D gene uncertain. The CDR3 spans 14 residues. Germline CDR1 LNHDA, CDR2 SQIVND (reference sequence). V was pared by 4 bases and J by 4 bases, with 12 bases between. DNA for the CDR3: TGTGCCAGTAGTAGTGTGGTCGCGTCAGATACGCAGTATTTT. This encodes CASSSVVASDTQYF.

The chain couples TRBV28 to TRBJ1-5, with D maybe TRBD1 (5 bases). Per the germline V gene, CDR1 is MDHEN and CDR2 is SYDVKM. The CDR3 contains 12 residues. With 8 bases removed from V and 6 bases from J, the gap between germline ends came to 11 bases. DNA for the CDR3: TGTGCCAGCTGCGGGGGTCTTCAGCCCCAGCATTTT. Amino acid sequence: CASCGGLQPQHF.

The V call is TRBV9, the J call TRBJ1-6; TRBD1 matches 10 bases. The length of the CDR3 is 16 residues. CDR1 is SGDLS, CDR2 YYNGEE, per germline. With V trimmed by 3 bases and J by 3 bases, 3 bases remained unmatched. The CDR3 loop reads CASSGQGAVYNSPLHF. The DNA of the CDR3 is TGTGCCAGCAGCGGACAGGGGGCGGTCTATAATTCACCCCTCCACTTT. The full variable domain, in which reference TRBV9 and TRBJ1-6 provide the parts outside the CDR3, is DSGVTQTPKHLITATGQRVTLRCSPRSGDLSVYWYQQSLDQGLQFLIQYYNGEERAKGNILERFSAQQFPDLHSELNLSSLELGDSALYFCASSGQGAVYNSPLHFGNGTRLTVT.

CDR3 nucleotides: TGTGCCAGCAGATTGGACAGGGGCAATGAGCAGTTCTTC. Amino acid sequence: CASRLDRGNEQFF. This sequence joins TRBV12-3 or TRBV12-4 and TRBJ2-1; 9 nucleotides agree with TRBD1. Germline trimming cut 6 bases from V and 6 bases from J; bases unmatched to any gene: 3. CDR3 length: 13 residues.

The V call is TRBV19, the J call TRBJ1-5; no clear D gene. This CDR3 has 15 amino acids. Germline V gives CDR1 LNHDA, CDR2 SQIVND (reference sequence). V dropped 6 bases and J dropped 1 base, with 13 bases sitting between them. The CDR3 reads CASSPNPRSNQPQHF. In nucleotides, the CDR3 is TGTGCCAGTAGCCCGAACCCGCGGAGCAATCAGCCCCAGCATTTT. Full variable domain (outside the CDR3, taken from reference TRBV19 and TRBJ1-5): DGGITQSPKYLFRKEGQNVTLSCEQNLNHDAMYWYRQDPGQGLRLIYYSQIVNDFQKGDIAEGYSVSREKKESFPLTVTSAQKNPTAFYLCASSPNPRSNQPQHFGDGTRLSIL.

The chain is built from TRBV15 and TRBJ2-3, with D uncertain. Trimming removed 0 bases at V and 6 bases at J, with 16 bases between. This CDR3 has 16 amino acids. Germline CDR1 and CDR2: LNHNV and YYDKDF (reference sequence). The CDR3 DNA is TGTGCCACCAGCAGAGATCCGGCAATAGACGGGGATACGCAGTATTTT. It translates to CATSRDPAIDGDTQYF.

The chain combines TRBV3-1 (or the pseudogene TRBV3-2) with TRBJ2-7, with 8 bases lining up with TRBD2. The CDR3 runs 14 residues. Trimming cost V 1 base and J 3 bases; bases outside gene matches: 2. Germline loops: CDR1 LGHDT, CDR2 YNNKEL (reference sequence). CDR3 region: CASSQALAGYEQYF. The CDR3 nucleotides are TGTGCCAGCAGCCAAGCCCTAGCGGGCTACGAGCAGTACTTC.

Notes on this clone: Mismatch with germline at one junction end may stem from a read error. This chain joins TRBV12-3 or TRBV12-4 and TRBJ1-5, with D unresolved. The length of the CDR3 is 13 residues. CDR3 nucleotides: TGTGCCAGCAGCTTAGCCCTTGATCAGCCCCAGCATTTT. Translating it yields CASSLALDQPQHF.

V is TRBV10-3 and J is TRBJ2-7; 11 positions agree with TRBD2. Germline V lookup: CDR1 ENHRY, CDR2 SYGVKD. There are 16 residues in the CDR3. J gave up 2 bases and V 2 bases, and 5 bases lay outside the gene matches. The CDR3 coding sequence is TGTGCCATCAGTGAGCCCACTAGCGGGAGCCCCTACGAGCAGTACTTC. Its translation: CAISEPTSGSPYEQYF.

The chain recombines TRBV11-1 with TRBJ2-5; 10 bases line up with TRBD1. The CDR3 runs 15 residues. Unmatched junction bases numbered 9, after V lost 4 bases and J lost 7 bases. Per germline, CDR1 SGHAT and CDR2 FQDESV (reference sequence). The CDR3 DNA reads TGTGCCAGCAGCTCCCAAGGGACAGGGGCCGTGACCCAGTACTTC. It encodes CASSSQGTGAVTQYF.

J is TRBJ2-1 and V is TRBV19; D unclear. The CDR3 is 12 residues long. Trimming pared 6 bases from V and 10 bases from J, leaving 13 bases between. From germline, CDR1 is LNHDA and CDR2 SQIVND (reference sequence). CDR3 nucleotides: TGTGCCAGTAGCGCTTTCCCAACAGAGCAGTTCTTC. It encodes CASSAFPTEQFF. The full variable domain, with the rest looked up from reference TRBV19 and TRBJ2-1, is DGGITQSPKYLFRKEGQNVTLSCEQNLNHDAMYWYRQDPGQGLRLIYYSQIVNDFQKGDIAEGYSVSREKKESFPLTVTSAQKNPTAFYLCASSAFPTEQFFGPGTRLTVL.

The J gene is TRBJ2-2, the V gene TRBV29-1, with 11 bases matching TRBD1. Germline V lookup: CDR1 SQVTM, CDR2 ANQGSEA. The CDR3 totals 12 residues. J gave up 6 bases and V 7 bases, and 1 base lay outside the gene matches. The CDR3 reads CSGGQGAGELFF. The CDR3, as DNA: TGCAGCGGGGGACAGGGGGCCGGGGAGCTGTTTTTT.

This sequence joins TRBV7-2 and TRBJ2-3; D remains ambiguous. This CDR3 has 16 residues. The V end lost 1 base, the J end lost 2 bases, and 13 bases lay between the germline ends. Germline CDR1 and CDR2: SGHTA and FQGNSA. The CDR3 loop reads CASSLGGAIPTDTQYF. The CDR3 DNA sequence: TGTGCCAGCAGCTTAGGTGGAGCGATCCCCACAGATACGCAGTATTTT.

This chain links TRBV5-1 with TRBJ1-6; 8 nucleotides align to TRBD1. The ends lost 3 bases at V and 7 bases at J; junction bases unmatched: 12. The CDR3 is made up of 17 amino acids. CDR1 is SGHRS, CDR2 YFSETQ, per germline. CDR3 in DNA: TGCGCCAGCAGCTCGGGGGTTTCCGACAGGGGAAATTCACCCCTCCACTTT. Translation: CASSSGVSDRGNSPLHF.

This chain joins TRBV10-3 and TRBJ2-7, with 8 bases fitting TRBD2. Unmatched junction bases numbered 6, after V lost 0 bases and J lost 2 bases. In germline, CDR1 is ENHRY, CDR2 SYGVKD. The CDR3 is 16 residues long. CDR3 sequence (DNA): TGTGCCATCAGTGAGTCTACTAGCGGTTTTACCTACGAGCAGTACTTC. Its protein product is CAISESTSGFTYEQYF.

This chain links TRBV11-2 with TRBJ2-1; tentative D call: TRBD2 (5 bases). V was trimmed by 0 bases and J by 3 bases, leaving 15 bases between them. Per germline, CDR1 SGHAT and CDR2 FQNNGV. The CDR3 sequence is 17 residues long. Written as DNA, the CDR3 is TGTGCCAGCAGCTTAGATCGGTCCAGCGGTCACTACAATGAGCAGTTCTTC. Translating gives CASSLDRSSGHYNEQFF.